The clone carrying this T cell receptor beta chain has at least ten counts. Its antigen is currently unknown. Time point: patch test 1, 2 weeks after DPC sensitization. This sample's treatment: therapeutic diphenylcyclopropenone sensitization with weekly scalp DPC. The starting material, unfractionated whole blood, was used for total RNA extraction. This sample was included in a study of human T cells and chemical hapten exposure. Study-wide background: During the roughly 23-week study period, patients had diphenylcyclopropenone applied to the scalp every week. Findings and caveats of the study: While controls formed fewer of them, expanded TCRs formed significantly more large CDR3 similarity clusters.

The V end was cut by 5 bases, the J end by 5 bases, with 9 bases between. The CDR3 length is 12 residues. Germline CDR1 SEHNR, CDR2 FQNEAQ (reference sequence). TCRdb analysed the RACE reads with MiXCR anew, one entry per CDR3 protein. Here the sample spans about 52,000 distinct CDR3 sequences, about 10% being singletons. This TCR derives from a woman between 35 and 50 years old with alopecia areata. Some clones in this sample may be carry-over from other donors' samples. The V and J genes are TRBV7-9 and TRBJ2-5, with D hard to call. Sample: whole blood, taken in connection with sensitization to the hapten diphenylcyclopropenone (DPC). The CDR3 protein is CASSRRSETQYF. For the CDR3, the DNA is TGTGCCAGCAGCCGCCGGTCGGAGACCCAGTACTTC.